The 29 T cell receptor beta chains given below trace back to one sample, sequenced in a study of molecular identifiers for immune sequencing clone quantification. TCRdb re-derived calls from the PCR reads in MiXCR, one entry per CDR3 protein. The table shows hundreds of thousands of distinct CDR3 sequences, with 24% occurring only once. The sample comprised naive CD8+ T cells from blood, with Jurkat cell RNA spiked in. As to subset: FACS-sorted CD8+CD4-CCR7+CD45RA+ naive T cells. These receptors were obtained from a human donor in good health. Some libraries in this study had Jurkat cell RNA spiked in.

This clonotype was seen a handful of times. Here the CDR3 reads CASSPSPSGVLKTQYF. The CDR3 DNA sequence: TGTGCCAGCAGCCCCTCCCCTAGCGGGGTGTTAAAGACCCAGTACTTC. This rearrangement joins TRBV7-9 to TRBJ2-5, with TRBD2 matching over 9 bases. Per germline, CDR1 SEHNR and CDR2 FQNEAQ (reference sequence). Germline trimming cut 5 bases from V and 6 bases from J; bases unmatched to any gene: 13. CDR3 length: 16 residues.

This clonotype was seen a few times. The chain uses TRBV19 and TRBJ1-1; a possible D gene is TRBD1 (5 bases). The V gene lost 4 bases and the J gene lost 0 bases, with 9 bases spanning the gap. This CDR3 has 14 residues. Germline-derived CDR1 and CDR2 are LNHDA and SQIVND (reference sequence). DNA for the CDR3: TGTGCCAGTAGTAGGGGGACCATGAACACTGAAGCTTTCTTT. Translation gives CASSRGTMNTEAFF.

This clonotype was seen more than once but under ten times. The CDR3 coding sequence is TGTGCCAGCAGCGAGGGGACAGGGGTTCATAATGAAAAACTGTTTTTT. It encodes CASSEGTGVHNEKLFF. This chain joins TRBV12-3 or TRBV12-4 and TRBJ1-4, with TRBD1 identical over 10 bases. Losses at the gene ends were 6 bases for V and 4 bases for J; bases not matched to a gene: 8. CDR3 size: 16 residues.

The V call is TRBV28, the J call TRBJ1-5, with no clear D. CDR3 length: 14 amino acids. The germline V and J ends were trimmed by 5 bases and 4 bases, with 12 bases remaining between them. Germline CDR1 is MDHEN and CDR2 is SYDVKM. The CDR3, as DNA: TGTGCCAGCAGTCTGAGAAGGGTGAATCAGCCCCAGCATTTT. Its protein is CASSLRRVNQPQHF. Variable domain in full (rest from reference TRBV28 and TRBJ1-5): DVKVTQSSRYLVKRTGEKVFLECVQDMDHENMFWYRQDPGLGLRLIYFSYDVKMKEKGDIPEGYSVSREKKERFSLILESASTNQTSMYLCASSLRRVNQPQHFGDGTRLSIL.

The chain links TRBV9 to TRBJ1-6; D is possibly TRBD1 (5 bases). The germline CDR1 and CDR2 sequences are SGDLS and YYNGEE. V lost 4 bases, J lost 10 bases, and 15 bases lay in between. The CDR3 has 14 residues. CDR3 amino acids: CASSPVWWGSPLHF. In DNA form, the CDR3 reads TGTGCCAGCAGCCCAGTGTGGTGGGGCTCACCCCTCCACTTT.

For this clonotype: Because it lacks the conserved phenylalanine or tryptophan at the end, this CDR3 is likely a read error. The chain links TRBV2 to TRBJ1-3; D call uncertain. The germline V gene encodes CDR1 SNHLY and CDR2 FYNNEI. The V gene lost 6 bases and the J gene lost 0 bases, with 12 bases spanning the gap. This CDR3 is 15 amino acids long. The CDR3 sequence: CASSHGRDSGNTIYS. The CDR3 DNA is TGTGCCAGCAGCCATGGACGGGACTCTGGAAACACCATATATTCT.

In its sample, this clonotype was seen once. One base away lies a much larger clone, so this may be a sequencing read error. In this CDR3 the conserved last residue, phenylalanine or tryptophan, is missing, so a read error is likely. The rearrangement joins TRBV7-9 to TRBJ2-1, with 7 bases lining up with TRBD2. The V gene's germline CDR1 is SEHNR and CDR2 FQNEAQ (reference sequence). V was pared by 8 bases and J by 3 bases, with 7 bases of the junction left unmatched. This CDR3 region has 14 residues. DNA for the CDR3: TGTGCCAGCGGAGGACTAGTAATCTACAATGAGCAGTTCTTG. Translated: CASGGLVIYNEQFL.

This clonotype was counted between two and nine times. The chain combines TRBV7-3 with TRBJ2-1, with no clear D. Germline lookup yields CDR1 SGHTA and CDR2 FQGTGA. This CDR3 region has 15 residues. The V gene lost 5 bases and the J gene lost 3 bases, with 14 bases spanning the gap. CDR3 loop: CASSDLVSNYNEQFF. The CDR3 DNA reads TGTGCCAGCAGCGACCTCGTTTCCAACTACAATGAGCAGTTCTTC. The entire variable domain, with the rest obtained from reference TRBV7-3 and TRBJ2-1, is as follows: GAGVSQTPSNKVTEKGKYVELRCDPISGHTALYWYRQSLGQGPEFLIYFQGTGAADDSGLPNDRFFAVRPEGSVSTLKIQRTERGDSAVYLCASSDLVSNYNEQFFGPGTRLTVL.

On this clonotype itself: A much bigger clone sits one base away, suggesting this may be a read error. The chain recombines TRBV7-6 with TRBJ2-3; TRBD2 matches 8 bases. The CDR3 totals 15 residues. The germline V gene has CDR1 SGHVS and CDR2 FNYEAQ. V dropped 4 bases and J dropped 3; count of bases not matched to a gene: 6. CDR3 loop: CASSSPGLDTDTQYF. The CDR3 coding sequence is TGTGCCAGCAGCTCCCCGGGACTAGATACAGATACGCAGTATTTT.

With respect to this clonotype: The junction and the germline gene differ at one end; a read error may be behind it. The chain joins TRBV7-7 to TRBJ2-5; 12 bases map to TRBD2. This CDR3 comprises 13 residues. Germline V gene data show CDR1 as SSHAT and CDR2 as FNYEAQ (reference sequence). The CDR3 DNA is TGTGCCAGCAGCCCTCTAGCGGGGGGGCCTGTGGACTTC. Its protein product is CASSPLAGGPVDF.

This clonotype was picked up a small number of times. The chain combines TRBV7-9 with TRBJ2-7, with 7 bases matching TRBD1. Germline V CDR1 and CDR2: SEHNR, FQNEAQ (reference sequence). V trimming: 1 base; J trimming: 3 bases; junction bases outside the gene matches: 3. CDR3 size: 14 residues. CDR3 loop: CASSLVGGLYEQYF. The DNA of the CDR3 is TGTGCCAGCAGCTTAGTAGGGGGCCTCTACGAGCAGTACTTC.

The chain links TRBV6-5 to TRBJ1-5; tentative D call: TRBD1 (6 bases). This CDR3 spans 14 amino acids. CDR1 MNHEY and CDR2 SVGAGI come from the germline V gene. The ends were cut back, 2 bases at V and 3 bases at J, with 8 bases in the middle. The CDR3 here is CASSYPGANQPQHF. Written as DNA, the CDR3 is TGTGCCAGCAGTTACCCAGGGGCCAATCAGCCCCAGCATTTT.

The CDR3 DNA is TGTGCCAGCAGCGCCGGTACACTTAACTATGGCTACACCTTC. Translation: CASSAGTLNYGYTF. J is TRBJ1-2 and V is TRBV9; D is ambiguous. This CDR3 is built from 14 residues. CDR1 and CDR2 (germline): SGDLS, YYNGEE. V dropped 3 bases and J dropped 1 base, with 10 bases sitting between them.

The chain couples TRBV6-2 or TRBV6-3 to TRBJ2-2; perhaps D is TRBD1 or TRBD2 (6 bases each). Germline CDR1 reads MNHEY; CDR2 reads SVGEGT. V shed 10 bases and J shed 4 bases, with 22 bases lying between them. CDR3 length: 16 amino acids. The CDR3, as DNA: TGTGCCATGCACCCAGGCGGGACAAGGGGCACCGGGGAGCTGTTTTTT. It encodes CAMHPGGTRGTGELFF.

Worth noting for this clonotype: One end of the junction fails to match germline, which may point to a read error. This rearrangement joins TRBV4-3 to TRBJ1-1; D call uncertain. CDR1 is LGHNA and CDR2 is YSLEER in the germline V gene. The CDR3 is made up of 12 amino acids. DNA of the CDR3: TGCGCCAGCAGGGGAATGAACGCTGAAGCTTTCTTT. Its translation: CASRGMNAEAFF.

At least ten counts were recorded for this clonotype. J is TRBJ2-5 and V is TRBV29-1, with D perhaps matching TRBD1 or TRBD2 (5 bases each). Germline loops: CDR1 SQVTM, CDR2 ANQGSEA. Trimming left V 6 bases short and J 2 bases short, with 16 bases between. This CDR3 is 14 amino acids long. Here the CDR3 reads CSVERGTQQETQYF. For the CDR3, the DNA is TGCAGCGTCGAGAGAGGGACGCAGCAAGAGACCCAGTACTTC.

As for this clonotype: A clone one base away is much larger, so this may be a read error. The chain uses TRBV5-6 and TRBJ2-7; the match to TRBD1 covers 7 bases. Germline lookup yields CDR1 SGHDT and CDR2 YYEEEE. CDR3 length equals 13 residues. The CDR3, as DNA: TGTGCCAGCTGCTTAATACAGGGGTACGAGCAGTACTTC. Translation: CASCLIQGYEQYF.

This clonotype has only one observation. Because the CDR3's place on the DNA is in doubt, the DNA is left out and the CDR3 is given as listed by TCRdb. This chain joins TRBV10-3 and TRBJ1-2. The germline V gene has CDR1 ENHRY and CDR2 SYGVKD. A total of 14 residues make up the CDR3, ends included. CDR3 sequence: CATGTRGNSYGCTF.

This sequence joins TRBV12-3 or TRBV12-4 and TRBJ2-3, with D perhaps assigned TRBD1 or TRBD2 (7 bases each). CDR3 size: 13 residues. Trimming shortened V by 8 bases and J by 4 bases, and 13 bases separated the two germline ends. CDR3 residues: CASGRDRPDTQYF. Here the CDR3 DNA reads TGTGCCAGCGGGAGGGACAGACCAGATACGCAGTATTTT.

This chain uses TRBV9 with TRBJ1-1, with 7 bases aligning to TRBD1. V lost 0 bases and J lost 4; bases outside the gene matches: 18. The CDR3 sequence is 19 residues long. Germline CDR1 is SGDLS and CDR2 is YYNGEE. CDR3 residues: CASSVARVRTGRVGTEAFF. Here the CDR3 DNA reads TGTGCCAGCAGCGTAGCTCGAGTCCGGACAGGTAGGGTTGGCACTGAAGCTTTCTTT.

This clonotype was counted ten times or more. CDR3 nucleotides: TGTGCCAGCAGTTACCCGAAGGGGACAGGCAATGAAAAACTGTTTTTT. Residues: CASSYPKGTGNEKLFF. The rearrangement links TRBV6-6 to TRBJ1-4; 8 positions agree with TRBD1. The V segment lost 2 bases and the J segment 5 bases; nucleotides outside the gene matches: 7. Germline-derived CDR1 and CDR2 are MNHNY and SVGAGI (reference sequence). This CDR3 has 16 residues.

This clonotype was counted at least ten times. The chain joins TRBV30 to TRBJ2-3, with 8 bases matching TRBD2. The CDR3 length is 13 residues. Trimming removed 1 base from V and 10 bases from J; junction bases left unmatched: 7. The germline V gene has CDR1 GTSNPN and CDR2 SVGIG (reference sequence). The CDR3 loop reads CAWSAVSGDPQYF. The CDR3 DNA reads TGTGCCTGGAGTGCGGTTAGCGGGGACCCGCAGTATTTT.

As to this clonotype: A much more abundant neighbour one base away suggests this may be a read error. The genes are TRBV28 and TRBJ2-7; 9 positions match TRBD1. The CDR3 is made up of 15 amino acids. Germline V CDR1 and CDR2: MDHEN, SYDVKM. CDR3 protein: CASSHRNRGPYEQHF. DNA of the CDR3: TGTGCCAGCAGTCACCGCAACAGGGGGCCCTACGAGCAGCACTTC.

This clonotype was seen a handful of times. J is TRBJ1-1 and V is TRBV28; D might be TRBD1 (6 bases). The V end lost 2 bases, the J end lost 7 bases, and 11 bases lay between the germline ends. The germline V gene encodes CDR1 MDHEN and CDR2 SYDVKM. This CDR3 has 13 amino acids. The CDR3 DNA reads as TGTGCCAGCAGTTTACCGGGGGGCTATGAAGCTTTCTTT. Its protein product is CASSLPGGYEAFF.

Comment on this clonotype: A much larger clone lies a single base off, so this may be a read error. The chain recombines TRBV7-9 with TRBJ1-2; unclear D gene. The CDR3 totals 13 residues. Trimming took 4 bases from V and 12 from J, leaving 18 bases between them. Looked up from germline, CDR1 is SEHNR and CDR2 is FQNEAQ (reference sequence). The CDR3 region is CASSSEVALGHTF. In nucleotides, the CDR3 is TGTGCCAGCAGCTCCGAAGTTGCTTTAGGCCACACCTTC.

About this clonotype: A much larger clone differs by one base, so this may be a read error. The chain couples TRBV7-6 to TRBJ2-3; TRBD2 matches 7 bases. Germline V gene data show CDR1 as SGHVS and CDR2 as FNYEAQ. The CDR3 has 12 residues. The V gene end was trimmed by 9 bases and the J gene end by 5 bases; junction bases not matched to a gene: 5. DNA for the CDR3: TGTGCCAGTGGACTAGAGATAGATACGCAGTATTTT. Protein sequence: CASGLEIDTQYF. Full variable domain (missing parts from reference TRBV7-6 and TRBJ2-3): GAGVSQSPRYKVTKRGQDVALRCDPISGHVSLYWYRQALGQGPEFLTYFNYEAQQDKSGLPNDRFSAERPEGSISTLTIQRTEQRDSAMYRCASGLEIDTQYFGPGTRLTVL.

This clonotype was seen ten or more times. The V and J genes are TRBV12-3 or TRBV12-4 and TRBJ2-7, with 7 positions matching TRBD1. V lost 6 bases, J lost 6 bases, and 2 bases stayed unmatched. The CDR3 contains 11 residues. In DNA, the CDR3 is TGTGCCAGCAGGACAGGGCCCGAGCAGTACTTC. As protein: CASRTGPEQYF.

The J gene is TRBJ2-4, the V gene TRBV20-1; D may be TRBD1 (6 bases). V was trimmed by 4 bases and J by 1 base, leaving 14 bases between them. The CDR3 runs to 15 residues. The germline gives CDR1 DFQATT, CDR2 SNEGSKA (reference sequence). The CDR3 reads CSAMTGHDAKNIQYF. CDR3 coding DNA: TGCAGTGCTATGACAGGTCATGACGCCAAAAACATTCAGTACTTC.

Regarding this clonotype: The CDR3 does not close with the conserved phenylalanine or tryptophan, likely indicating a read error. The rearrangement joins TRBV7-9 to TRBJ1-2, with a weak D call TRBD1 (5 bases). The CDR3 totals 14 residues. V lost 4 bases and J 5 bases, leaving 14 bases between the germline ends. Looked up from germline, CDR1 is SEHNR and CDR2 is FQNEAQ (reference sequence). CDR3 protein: CASSSQGAGYGYTL. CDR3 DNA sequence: TGTGCCAGCAGCTCGCAGGGTGCGGGGTATGGCTACACCCTC.